These 30 T cell receptor beta chains originate from one sample sequenced in a study of cytomegalovirus exposure and HLA in healthy donors. The PCR used 60 Vbeta and 13 Jbeta primers. Sequenced by immunoSEQ multiplex PCR; TCRdb stores in-frame clones only, minus some. The sample contains roughly 200,000 clones, 55% to 75% of which appear only once. The sequenced sample consisted of PBMCs. Receptors originate from a man aged 40-49 years in good health and CMV-seropositive.

This chain joins TRBV5-5 and TRBJ1-3; 7 positions match TRBD1. The CDR3 sequence is 14 residues long. Germline CDR1 SGHKS, CDR2 YYEKEE (reference sequence). The V gene end was trimmed by 4 bases and the J gene end by 2 bases; junction bases not matched to a gene: 3. The CDR3 nucleotides are TGTGCCAGCAGCGCGACAGGGCCTGGAAACACCATATATTTT. Amino acid sequence: CASSATGPGNTIYF. Filled out from reference TRBV5-5 and TRBJ1-3, the complete variable domain reads DAGVTQSPTHLIKTRGQQVTLRCSPISGHKSVSWYQQVLGQGPQFIFQYYEKEERGRGNFPDRFSARQFPNYSSELNVNALLLGDSALYLCASSATGPGNTIYFGEGSWLTVV.

The chain employs TRBV28 and TRBJ2-7; maybe TRBD2 (5 bases). CDR3 size: 15 residues. Germline lookup yields CDR1 MDHEN and CDR2 SYDVKM. The V and J ends lost 3 bases and 3 bases respectively, with 15 bases between them. CDR3 sequence reads: CASSFGGGYRYEQYF. The DNA of the CDR3 is TGTGCCAGCAGTTTCGGCGGCGGGTACCGCTACGAGCAGTACTTC. The whole variable domain, remainder taken from reference TRBV28 and TRBJ2-7, is DVKVTQSSRYLVKRTGEKVFLECVQDMDHENMFWYRQDPGLGLRLIYFSYDVKMKEKGDIPEGYSVSREKKERFSLILESASTNQTSMYLCASSFGGGYRYEQYFGPGTRLTVT.

The CDR3, as DNA: TGTGCCAGCAGCTTAGCGCCCCAGGGGCTCCTCTATGGCTACACCTTC. Its protein product is CASSLAPQGLLYGYTF. The chain combines TRBV5-6 with TRBJ1-2; D is perhaps TRBD1 (6 bases). Germline V gene data show CDR1 as SGHDT and CDR2 as YYEEEE. Trimming pared 2 bases from V and 4 bases from J, leaving 18 bases between. The CDR3 runs 16 residues.

The V gene is TRBV12-5, the J gene TRBJ1-1; the D gene is possibly TRBD1 (5 bases). Trimming stripped 2 bases from V and 4 bases from J, with 11 bases between. This CDR3 region has 14 residues. Germline assignment: CDR1 LGHNT and CDR2 FRNRAP. The CDR3 coding sequence is TGTGCTAGTGGTTTGAATATCCAGGGCACTGAAGCTTTCTTT. Translated: CASGLNIQGTEAFF.

The chain joins TRBV13 to TRBJ1-1; 11 positions match TRBD1. The CDR3 consists of 16 residues. The junction had 4 bases not matched to a gene; V was cut back by 2 bases and J by 2 bases. Germline-derived CDR1 and CDR2 are PRHDT and FYEKMQ (reference sequence). CDR3 DNA: TGTGCCAGCAGCTTAACCGGGACAGGGGGTAACACTGAAGCTTTCTTT. Its protein is CASSLTGTGGNTEAFF.

This clone was counted a few times. J is TRBJ2-5 and V is TRBV5-1, with 8 bases matching TRBD2. This CDR3 is 15 amino acids long. Germline values: CDR1 SGHRS, CDR2 YFSETQ. V gave up 0 bases and J gave up 6 bases; unmatched junction bases: 7. The CDR3 sequence is CASSLERGGGKTQYF. CDR3 sequence (DNA): TGCGCCAGCAGCTTGGAACGGGGGGGCGGGAAGACCCAGTACTTC.

The chain links TRBV15 to TRBJ1-1, with 8 positions matching TRBD1. V shed 0 bases, J shed 4 bases, and the junction held 4 bases outside the gene matches. The CDR3 is 15 residues long. Germline V CDR1 and CDR2: LNHNV, YYDKDF (reference sequence). The CDR3 region has the DNA TGTGCCACCAGCAGAGAACTTACAGGGGGCACTGAAGCTTTCTTT. It translates to CATSRELTGGTEAFF.

In this sample, this clone turned up a few times. The J gene is TRBJ2-1, the V gene TRBV10-3; 12 nucleotides match TRBD2. This CDR3 has 17 amino acids. Trimming removed 9 bases from V and 4 bases from J; junction bases left unmatched: 13. Germline V gives CDR1 ENHRY, CDR2 SYGVKD. The CDR3 DNA sequence: TGTGCCATTTCTAGCGGGGGGGCCGGGGAGGTATACAATGAGCAGTTCTTC. Translated: CAISSGGAGEVYNEQFF.

The CDR3 here is CASSVSGGASNEQFF. The CDR3 coding sequence is TGTGCCAGCAGTGTGAGCGGGGGGGCCTCCAATGAGCAGTTCTTC. This chain joins TRBV2 and TRBJ2-1, with 10 bases aligning to TRBD2. J lost 6 bases, V lost 4 bases, and 6 bases had no gene match. Looked up from germline, CDR1 is SNHLY and CDR2 is FYNNEI. This CDR3 region has 15 residues.

In its sample, this clone was seen a few times. V and J are TRBV2 and TRBJ2-3; D ambiguous. Germline V gene lookup returns CDR1 SNHLY and CDR2 FYNNEI. V was trimmed by 2 bases and J by 1 base, leaving 10 bases between them. This CDR3 has 15 amino acids. This CDR3 is CASSEKDAGTDTQYF. Written as DNA, the CDR3 is TGTGCCAGCAGTGAAAAAGATGCGGGCACAGATACGCAGTATTTT.

The J gene is TRBJ2-3, the V gene TRBV9; TRBD2 matches 9 bases. CDR3 length equals 18 residues. Germline lookup yields CDR1 SGDLS and CDR2 YYNGEE. The ends lost 0 bases at V and 0 bases at J; junction bases unmatched: 8. The DNA for the CDR3 is TGTGCCAGCAGCGTAGGAGGTAGCGGGGGACATAGCACAGATACGCAGTATTTT. Its translation is CASSVGGSGGHSTDTQYF.

The chain recombines TRBV15 with TRBJ1-2, with 10 bases aligning to TRBD1. From germline, CDR1 is LNHNV and CDR2 YYDKDF (reference sequence). Trimming at V came to 4 bases and at J to 3 bases, leaving 11 bases not matched to a gene. The CDR3 is 17 amino acids. The DNA for the CDR3 is TGTGCCACCAGCACAGGAAAGCTGGGACAGGGGTACTATGGCTACACCTTC. It specifies CATSTGKLGQGYYGYTF. Complete variable domain (other parts from reference TRBV15 and TRBJ1-2): DAMVIQNPRYQVTQFGKPVTLSCSQTLNHNVMYWYQQKSSQAPKLLFHYYDKDFNNEADTPDNFQSRRPNTSFCFLDIRSPGLGDTAMYLCATSTGKLGQGYYGYTFGSGTRLTVV.

The chain joins TRBV7-2 to TRBJ2-7; 9 bases fit TRBD2. V shed 2 bases, J shed 2 bases, and the junction held 4 bases outside the gene matches. The germline V gene has CDR1 SGHTA and CDR2 FQGNSA. This CDR3 comprises 15 residues. This chain's CDR3 is CASSLWRGGPYEQYF. The DNA of the CDR3 is TGTGCCAGCAGCTTATGGCGGGGGGGCCCCTACGAGCAGTACTTC.

The V call is TRBV27, the J call TRBJ2-7; D unresolved. Deletions cut 6 bases from V and 2 bases from J, with 11 bases between. From germline, CDR1 is MNHEY and CDR2 SMNVEV (reference sequence). The CDR3 is made up of 13 amino acids. Here the CDR3 DNA reads TGTGCCAGCAGCCCCGGGTCCCCCTACGAGCAGTACTTC. Its protein is CASSPGSPYEQYF.

V is TRBV6-5 and J is TRBJ1-1, with no clear D. V was pared by 9 bases and J by 6 bases, with 5 bases between. The CDR3 sequence is 9 residues long. The germline CDR1 and CDR2 sequences are MNHEY and SVGAGI. CDR3 sequence: CASGAEAFF. CDR3 nucleotides: TGTGCCAGTGGAGCTGAAGCTTTCTTT.

The chain has TRBV5-4 and TRBJ2-1, with D tentatively TRBD2 (6 bases). Germline V gene sequence: CDR1 SGHNT, CDR2 YYREEE (reference sequence). The length of the CDR3 is 14 residues. The V end lost 3 bases, the J end lost 4 bases, and 11 bases lay between the germline ends. DNA for the CDR3: TGTGCCAGCAGCTCGGTTAGCGGTTACAATGAGCAGTTCTTC. Amino acid sequence: CASSSVSGYNEQFF.

This clone has a handful of counts. The V call is TRBV7-8, the J call TRBJ1-4; perhaps TRBD1 as D (6 bases). The V gene's germline CDR1 is SGHVS and CDR2 FQNEAQ. The CDR3 runs 18 residues. V lost 3 bases and J 0 bases, leaving 17 bases between the germline ends. CDR3 nucleotides: TGTGCCAGCAGCTTCTTCGGACAGAGCACTGCAACTAATGAAAAACTGTTTTTT. Protein: CASSFFGQSTATNEKLFF. The variable domain in full, completed from reference TRBV7-8 and TRBJ1-4, reads GAGVSQSPRYKVAKRGQDVALRCDPISGHVSLFWYQQALGQGPEFLTYFQNEAQLDKSGLPSDRFFAERPEGSVSTLKIQRTQQEDSAVYLCASSFFGQSTATNEKLFFGSGTQLSVL.

The chain couples TRBV7-2 to TRBJ2-7, with TRBD1 matching 7 bases. Germline CDR1 SGHTA, CDR2 FQGNSA. With 6 bases clipped from V and 6 bases from J, the junction kept 11 bases outside the gene matches. CDR3 size: 14 residues. This chain's CDR3 is CASSRPDQGVEQYF. The CDR3 DNA follows: TGTGCCAGCAGTCGACCGGACCAGGGGGTCGAGCAGTACTTC.

This clone was seen only a few times. The V call is TRBV9, the J call TRBJ1-2, with D possibly TRBD1 on 5 matching bases. This CDR3 contains 14 residues. CDR1 is SGDLS and CDR2 is YYNGEE in the germline V gene. Trimming cost V 4 bases and J 5 bases, with 15 bases left between them. CDR3 sequence reads: CASSPTDTTYGYTF. As DNA, the CDR3 is TGTGCCAGCAGCCCCACGGACACCACGTATGGCTACACCTTC.

The CDR3 sequence is CASGSGAGEGETQYF. The CDR3 DNA reads TGCGCCAGCGGCTCAGGGGCGGGGGAGGGAGAGACCCAGTACTTC. V and J are TRBV4-1 and TRBJ2-5; maybe TRBD2 (7 bases). Germline V gives CDR1 MGHRA, CDR2 YSYEKL. Trimming left V 8 bases short and J 4 bases short, with 20 bases between. CDR3 length: 15 amino acids.

This clone was counted once. The chain combines TRBV5-1 with TRBJ2-7; 7 bases fit TRBD2. The germline gives CDR1 SGHRS, CDR2 YFSETQ. The CDR3 sequence is 16 residues long. Losses at the gene ends were 4 bases for V and 3 bases for J; bases not matched to a gene: 13. The CDR3 DNA reads TGCGCCAGCAGCCTTGACCGGGGGGTTTCGATCTACGAGCAGTACTTC. It specifies CASSLDRGVSIYEQYF.

The CDR3 spells CASSLLQGASNTEAFF. CDR3 coding DNA: TGTGCCAGCAGCCTATTACAGGGGGCGTCTAACACTGAAGCTTTCTTT. The chain employs TRBV7-6 and TRBJ1-1, with 9 bases matching TRBD1. The CDR3 totals 16 residues. Germline CDR1 SGHVS, CDR2 FNYEAQ. J gave up 2 bases and V 5 bases, and 9 bases lay outside the gene matches.

This clone was counted only a few times. V and J are TRBV6-1 and TRBJ1-5; 8 bases line up with TRBD1. CDR1 and CDR2 (germline): MNHNS, SASEGT. V shed 6 bases, J shed 5 bases, and the junction held 6 bases outside the gene matches. The CDR3 spans 14 residues. The CDR3 region has the DNA TGTGCCAGCAGCCTCGACAGGGGAGATCAGCCCCAGCATTTT. Protein product: CASSLDRGDQPQHF.

The chain combines TRBV2 with TRBJ2-7, with D maybe TRBD1 (5 bases). This CDR3 is 14 amino acids long. V shed 3 bases and J shed 0 bases, with 9 bases lying between them. Germline V CDR1 and CDR2: SNHLY, FYNNEI. CDR3 sequence (DNA): TGTGCCAGCAGTGAGAACAGGAGCTCCTACGAGCAGTACTTC. This sequence encodes CASSENRSSYEQYF.

This rearrangement joins TRBV7-7 to TRBJ2-1, with D tentatively TRBD2 (5 bases). CDR1 and CDR2 (germline): SSHAT, FNYEAQ (reference sequence). V lost 5 bases, J lost 4 bases, and 9 bases lay in between. CDR3 size: 13 residues. The CDR3: CASSPRGYNEQFF. The CDR3 coding sequence is TGTGCCAGCAGCCCAAGAGGGTACAATGAGCAGTTCTTC. The whole variable domain, remainder taken from reference TRBV7-7 and TRBJ2-1, is GAGVSQSPRYKVTKRGQDVTLRCDPISSHATLYWYQQALGQGPEFLTYFNYEAQPDKSGLPSDRFSAERPEGSISTLTIQRTEQRDSAMYRCASSPRGYNEQFFGPGTRLTVL.

J is TRBJ1-4 and V is TRBV6-4, with TRBD1 matching 9 bases. The CDR3 consists of 14 residues. Germline CDR1 and CDR2: MRHNA and SNTAGT. J gave up 7 bases and V 9 bases, and 9 bases lay outside the gene matches. The CDR3 loop reads CARSLGTGIEKLFF. The CDR3 DNA sequence: TGTGCCAGATCACTTGGGACAGGGATTGAAAAACTGTTTTTT.

The V and J genes are TRBV6-5 and TRBJ1-2; TRBD1 agrees at 8 bases. Germline V gene sequence: CDR1 MNHEY, CDR2 SVGAGI. The CDR3 extends over 14 amino acids. V lost 2 bases, J lost 8 bases, and 7 bases stayed unmatched. In nucleotides, the CDR3 is TGTGCCAGCAGTTACGGTCAGGGGGCAGGAGGCTACACCTTC. Translating it yields CASSYGQGAGGYTF.

This clone was picked up a small number of times. The rearrangement links TRBV7-8 to TRBJ1-4, with D possibly TRBD1 on 5 matching bases. This CDR3 is 14 amino acids long. The germline gives CDR1 SGHVS, CDR2 FQNEAQ. V was cut by 2 bases and J by 8 bases, with 12 bases left in between. CDR3 sequence (DNA): TGTGCCAGCAGCTTATCAGGGTTGGGCGAAAAACTGTTTTTT. Amino acids: CASSLSGLGEKLFF.

The sample holds a few counts of this clone. The V gene is TRBV27, the J gene TRBJ2-1; 7 nucleotides match TRBD1. The CDR3 is 14 residues long. From germline, CDR1 is MNHEY and CDR2 SMNVEV (reference sequence). Trimming at V came to 3 bases and at J to 8 bases, leaving 7 bases not matched to a gene. DNA of the CDR3: TGTGCCAGCAGTTTTTCCCGACAGGGAGATGAGCAGTTCTTC. This sequence encodes CASSFSRQGDEQFF.

The chain couples TRBV14 to TRBJ1-2, with a possible D match to TRBD1 (6 bases). CDR1 and CDR2 (germline): SGHDN, FVKESK. V was clipped by 4 bases and J by 8 bases, with 14 bases between them. This CDR3 spans 13 amino acids. Written as DNA, the CDR3 is TGTGCCAGCAGCCCGGCAGGGGTGGGAGGCTACACCTTC. Its translation is CASSPAGVGGYTF. Full variable domain (remainder filled in from reference TRBV14 and TRBJ1-2): EAGVTQFPSHSVIEKGQTVTLRCDPISGHDNLYWYRRVMGKEIKFLLHFVKESKQDESGMPNNRFLAERTGGTYSTLKVQPAELEDSGVYFCASSPAGVGGYTFGSGTRLTVV.